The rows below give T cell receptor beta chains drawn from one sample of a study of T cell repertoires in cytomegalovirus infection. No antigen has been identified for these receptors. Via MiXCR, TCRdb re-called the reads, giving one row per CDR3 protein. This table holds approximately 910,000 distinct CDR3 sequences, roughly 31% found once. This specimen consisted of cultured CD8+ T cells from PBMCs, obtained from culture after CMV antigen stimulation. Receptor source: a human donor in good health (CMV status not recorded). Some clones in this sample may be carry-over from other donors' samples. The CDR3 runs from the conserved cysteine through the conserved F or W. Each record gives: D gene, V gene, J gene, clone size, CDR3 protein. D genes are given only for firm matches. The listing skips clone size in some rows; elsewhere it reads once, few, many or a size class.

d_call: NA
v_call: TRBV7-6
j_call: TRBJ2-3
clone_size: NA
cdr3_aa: CASSLTGGPRREQYF

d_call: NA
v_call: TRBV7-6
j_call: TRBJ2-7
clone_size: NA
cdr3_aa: CASSLEDAGNYEQYF

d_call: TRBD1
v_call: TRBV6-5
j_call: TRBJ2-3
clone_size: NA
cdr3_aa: CASKPGQGDRNTQYF

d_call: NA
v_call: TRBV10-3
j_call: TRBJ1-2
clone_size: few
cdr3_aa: CAILEDSYGYTF

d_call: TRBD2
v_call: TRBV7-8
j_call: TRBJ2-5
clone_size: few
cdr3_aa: CASSLASSGGGDETQYF

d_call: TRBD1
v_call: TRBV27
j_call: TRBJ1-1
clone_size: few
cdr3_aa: CASSPLRTGVGNTEAFF

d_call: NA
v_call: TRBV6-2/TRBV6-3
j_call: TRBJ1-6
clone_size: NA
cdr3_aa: CASGSLGPSPLHF

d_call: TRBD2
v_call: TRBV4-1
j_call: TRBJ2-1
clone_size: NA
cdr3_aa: CASSLYGGAWNEQFF

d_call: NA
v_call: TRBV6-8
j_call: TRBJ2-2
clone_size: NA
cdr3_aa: CASSYWGASNTGELFF

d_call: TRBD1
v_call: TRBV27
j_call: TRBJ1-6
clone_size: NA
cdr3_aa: CASSPGTGIGSPLHF

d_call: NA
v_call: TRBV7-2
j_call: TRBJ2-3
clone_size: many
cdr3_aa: CASSLGATSTDTQYF

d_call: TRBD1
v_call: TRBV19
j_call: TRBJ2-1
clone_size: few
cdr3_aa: CASGTGGASRVYNEQFF

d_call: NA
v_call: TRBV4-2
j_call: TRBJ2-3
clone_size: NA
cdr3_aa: CASSLRRSTRVTDTQYF

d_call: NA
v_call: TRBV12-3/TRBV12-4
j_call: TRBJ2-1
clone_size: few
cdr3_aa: CASSLAGWRDDPYNEQFF

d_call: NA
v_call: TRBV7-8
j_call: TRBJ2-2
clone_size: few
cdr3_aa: CASSFLGGQFLTGELFF

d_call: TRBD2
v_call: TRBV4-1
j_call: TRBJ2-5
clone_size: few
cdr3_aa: CASSQPGGEETQYF

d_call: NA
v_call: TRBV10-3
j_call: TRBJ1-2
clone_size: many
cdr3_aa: CAITRQTGGNYGYTF

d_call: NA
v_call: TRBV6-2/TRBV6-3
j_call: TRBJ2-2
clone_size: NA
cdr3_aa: CAGSLLGQNTGELFF

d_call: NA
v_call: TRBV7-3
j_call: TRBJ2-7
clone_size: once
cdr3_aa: CASSYRDEGIYEQCF

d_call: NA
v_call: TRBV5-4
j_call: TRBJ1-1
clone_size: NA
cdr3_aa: CASSPRWRGYSYTEAFF

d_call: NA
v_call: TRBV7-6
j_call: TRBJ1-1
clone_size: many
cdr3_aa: CASSLVQGMNTEAFF

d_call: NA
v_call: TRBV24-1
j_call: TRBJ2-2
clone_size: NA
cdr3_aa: CATSEPGVGGELFF

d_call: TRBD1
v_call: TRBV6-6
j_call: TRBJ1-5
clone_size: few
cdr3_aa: CASSYYDREDQPQHF

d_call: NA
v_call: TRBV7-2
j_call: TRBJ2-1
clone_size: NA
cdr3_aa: CASRLVERSSYNEQFF

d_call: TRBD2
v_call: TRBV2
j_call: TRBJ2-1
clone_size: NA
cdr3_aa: CASSDWGGGTGGNEQFF

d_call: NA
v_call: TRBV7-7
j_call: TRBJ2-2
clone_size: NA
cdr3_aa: CASSSALDRLGSRELFF

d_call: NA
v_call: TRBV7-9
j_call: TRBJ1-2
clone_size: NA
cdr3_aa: CASSFYRDPYGYTF

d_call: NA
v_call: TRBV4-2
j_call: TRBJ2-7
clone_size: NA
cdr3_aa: CASSQPGIPSSYEQYF

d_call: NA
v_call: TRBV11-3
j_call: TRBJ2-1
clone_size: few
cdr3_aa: CASSPPTRAYNEQFF

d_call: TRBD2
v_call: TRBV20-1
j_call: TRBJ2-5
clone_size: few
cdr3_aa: CSARDPGGLAPETQYF

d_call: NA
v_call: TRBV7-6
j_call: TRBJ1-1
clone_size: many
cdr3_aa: CASIGGNTEAFF